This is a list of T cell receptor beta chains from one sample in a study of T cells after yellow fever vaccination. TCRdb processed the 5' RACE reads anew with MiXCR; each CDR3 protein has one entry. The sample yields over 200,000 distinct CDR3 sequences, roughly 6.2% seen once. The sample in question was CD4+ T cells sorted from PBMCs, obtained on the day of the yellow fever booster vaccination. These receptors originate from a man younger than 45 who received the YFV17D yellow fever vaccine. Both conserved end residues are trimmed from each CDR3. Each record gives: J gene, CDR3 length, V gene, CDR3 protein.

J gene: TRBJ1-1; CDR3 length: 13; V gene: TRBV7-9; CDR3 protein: ASINFSGSNTEAF
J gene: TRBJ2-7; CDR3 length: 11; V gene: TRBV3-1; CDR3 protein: ASSPSGDYEQY
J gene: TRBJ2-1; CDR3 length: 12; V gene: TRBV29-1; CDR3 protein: SAKRGVVYNEQF
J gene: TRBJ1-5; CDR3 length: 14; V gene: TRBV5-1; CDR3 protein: ASSLGPQGGGQPQH
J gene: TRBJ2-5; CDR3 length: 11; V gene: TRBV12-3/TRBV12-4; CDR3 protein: ASRDRGQETQY
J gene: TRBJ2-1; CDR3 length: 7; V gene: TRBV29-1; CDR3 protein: SVNDEQF
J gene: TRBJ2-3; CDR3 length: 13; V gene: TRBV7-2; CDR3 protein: ASSPKRVSTDTQY
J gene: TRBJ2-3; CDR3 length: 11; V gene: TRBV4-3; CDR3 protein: ASGRGVPDTQY
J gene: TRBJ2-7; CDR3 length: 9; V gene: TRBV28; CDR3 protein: LSGSSYEQY
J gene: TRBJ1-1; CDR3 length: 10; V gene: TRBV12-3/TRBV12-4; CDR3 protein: ASRGSGTEAF
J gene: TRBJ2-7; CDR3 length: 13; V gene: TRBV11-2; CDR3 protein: ASSLDVGTIYEQY
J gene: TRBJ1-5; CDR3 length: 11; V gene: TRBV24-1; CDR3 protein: ATGLGGNQPQH
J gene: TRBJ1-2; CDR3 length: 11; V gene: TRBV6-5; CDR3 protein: ASSYGGINGYT
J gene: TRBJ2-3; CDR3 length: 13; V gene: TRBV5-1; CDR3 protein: ASSLAGTSGDTQY
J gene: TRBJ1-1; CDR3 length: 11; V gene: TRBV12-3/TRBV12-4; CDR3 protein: ASSLRLNTEAF
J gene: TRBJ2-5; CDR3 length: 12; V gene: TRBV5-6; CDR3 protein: ASSLVKFQETQY
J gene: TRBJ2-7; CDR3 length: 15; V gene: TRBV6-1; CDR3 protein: ASSDFGPALRVREQY
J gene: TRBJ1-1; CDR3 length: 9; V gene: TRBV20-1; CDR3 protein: SGRSGTEAF
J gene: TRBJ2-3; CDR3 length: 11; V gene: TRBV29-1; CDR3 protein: SSDRGTTDTQY
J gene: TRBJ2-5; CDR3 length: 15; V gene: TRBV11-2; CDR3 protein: ASSALRNEGAQRAQY